The rows below give T cell receptor beta chains drawn from one sample of a study of blood T cell repertoires in COVID-19. TCRdb's table, derived via immunoSEQ multiplex PCR, lists solely in-frame clones and lacks some. The sample holds 150,000 to 200,000 clones, 82% seen once. Sequencing was performed on peripheral blood. The receptors stem from a woman aged 40 to 49 with COVID-19, enrolled during active disease. CDR3s leave out the opening cysteine and the closing phenylalanine or tryptophan. D genes are given only for firm matches.

CDR3 protein | V gene | D gene | J gene
ASSSDWMNQPQH | TRBV18 | NA | TRBJ1-5
ASSKDRARGGYT | TRBV7-9 | TRBD1 | TRBJ1-2
ASRQPGQSLSAF | TRBV6-5 | TRBD1 | TRBJ1-1
ASSPESGRFYGYT | TRBV19 | NA | TRBJ1-2
SATLLTEAF | TRBV20-1 | NA | TRBJ1-1
ASSKPTSGTSGGGSTDTQY | TRBV21-1 | NA | TRBJ2-3
ASSYLGTGLDQPQH | TRBV6-5 | TRBD1 | TRBJ1-5
ASRGASTDTQY | TRBV27 | NA | TRBJ2-3
ASSQVSDNEQF | TRBV3-1/TRBV3-2 | NA | TRBJ2-1
ASSPPNYDEQY | TRBV18 | NA | TRBJ2-7
ASSLMQISYNEQF | TRBV7-3 | NA | TRBJ2-1